Below are 17 T cell receptor beta chains sequenced from a single sample in a study of T cells after yellow fever vaccination. TCRdb itself ran the 5' RACE reads through MiXCR, one entry per CDR3 protein. The sample lists a few hundred thousand distinct CDR3 sequences; roughly 5.2% were seen once. The sample consisted of CD4+ T cells sorted from PBMCs, taken on the day of the yellow fever booster vaccination. The receptors were sampled from a man between 18 and 35 years old who received the YFV17D yellow fever vaccine.

This clonotype was counted many times. The J gene is TRBJ2-3, the V gene TRBV7-9; 9 nucleotides match TRBD2. V lost 4 bases, J lost 2 bases, and 7 bases stayed unmatched. The CDR3 consists of 16 residues. The germline V gene has CDR1 SEHNR and CDR2 FQNEAQ (reference sequence). CDR3 loop: CASSSLAGGITDTQYF. Written as DNA, the CDR3 is TGTGCCAGCAGCTCGTTGGCGGGGGGGATCACAGATACGCAGTATTTT.

In the case of this clonotype: A read error may account for a junction end that differs from germline. The J gene is TRBJ1-3, the V gene TRBV7-7; D remains ambiguous. This CDR3 has 13 amino acids. Germline CDR1 and CDR2: SSHAT and FNYEAQ (reference sequence). This CDR3 reads CASSQYGGNTIYF. The CDR3 bases are TGTGCTAGCAGCCAATACGGTGGAAACACCATATATTTT.

This clonotype has ten or more counts. J is TRBJ1-1 and V is TRBV19; TRBD1 might be the D (6 bases). The CDR3 has 11 amino acids. V gave up 11 bases and J gave up 5 bases, with 12 bases separating them. From germline, CDR1 is LNHDA and CDR2 SQIVND (reference sequence). The CDR3 here is CAGIRGTEAFF. CDR3 in DNA: TGTGCCGGGATCAGGGGTACTGAAGCTTTCTTT.

This sequence joins TRBV19 and TRBJ1-1; D is uncertain. Trimming took 0 bases from V and 6 from J, leaving 14 bases between them. CDR1 is LNHDA and CDR2 is SQIVND in the germline V gene (reference sequence). This CDR3 spans 15 amino acids. Here the CDR3 DNA reads TGTGCCAGTAGTATAGAGAAGGGCCTCCGCGCTGAAGCTTTCTTT. Its protein is CASSIEKGLRAEAFF.

V and J are TRBV24-1 and TRBJ2-5; D not certain. Trimming took off 4 bases at V and 2 bases at J, with 7 bases between the two ends. CDR3 length equals 13 residues. In germline, CDR1 is KGHDR, CDR2 SFDVKD. The CDR3: CATSEVGQETQYF. The CDR3 nucleotides read TGTGCCACCAGTGAAGTAGGGCAAGAGACCCAGTACTTC.

The chain combines TRBV30 with TRBJ1-1; D ambiguous. CDR1 and CDR2 (germline): GTSNPN, SVGIG (reference sequence). Deletions cut 6 bases from V and 5 bases from J, with 13 bases between. The CDR3 has 12 residues. DNA for the CDR3: TGTGCCTGTCACGGGGTAGGGACTGAAGCTTTCTTT. Protein: CACHGVGTEAFF. Looking up the rest from reference TRBV30 and TRBJ1-1 gives the full variable domain: SQTIHQWPATLVQPVGSPLSLECTVEGTSNPNLYWYRQAAGRGLQLLFYSVGIGQISSEVPQNLSASRPQDRQFILSSKKLLLSDSGFYLCACHGVGTEAFFGQGTRLTVV.

The gene calls are TRBV7-6 and TRBJ1-4; TRBD1 matches at 8 bases. V shed 5 bases, J shed 4 bases, and the junction held 3 bases outside the gene matches. The CDR3 consists of 14 residues. CDR1 is SGHVS and CDR2 is FNYEAQ in the germline V gene. The CDR3 loop is CASSPRGRNEKLFF. As DNA, the CDR3 is TGTGCCAGCAGCCCCAGGGGGCGTAATGAAAAACTGTTTTTT.

V gene TRBV19 combines with J gene TRBJ2-5; possibly TRBD1 or TRBD2 for D (5 bases each). Germline V CDR1 and CDR2: LNHDA, SQIVND (reference sequence). The ends were cut back, 2 bases at V and 5 bases at J, with 12 bases in the middle. CDR3 size: 14 residues. CDR3 loop: CASSIRGRGETQYF. As DNA, the CDR3 is TGTGCCAGTAGTATACGGGGCAGAGGGGAGACCCAGTACTTC.

In this sample, this clonotype turned up many times. The chain links TRBV12-5 to TRBJ2-1; 8 bases fit TRBD1. The germline gives CDR1 LGHNT, CDR2 FRNRAP. J gave up 2 bases and V 7 bases, and 10 bases lay outside the gene matches. This CDR3 comprises 16 residues. The CDR3, as DNA: TGTGCTAGTGCCAAGACGGGACAGGCAACCTACAATGAGCAGTTCTTC. This gives the protein CASAKTGQATYNEQFF.

The DNA for the CDR3 is TGCGCCAGCAGCCAAGAGTCGGGGCGCGGCTATGGCTACACCTTC. Amino acids: CASSQESGRGYGYTF. V usage is TRBV4-1 and J usage is TRBJ1-2; D possibly corresponds to TRBD1 (5 bases). This CDR3 has 15 residues. In germline, CDR1 is MGHRA, CDR2 YSYEKL. The ends were cut back, 0 bases at V and 4 bases at J, with 12 bases in the middle.

The chain carries TRBV3-1 and TRBJ1-6; D might be TRBD1 (6 bases). V lost 0 bases and J 4 bases, leaving 22 bases between the germline ends. This CDR3 spans 20 amino acids. Germline CDR1 reads LGHDT; CDR2 reads YNNKEL (reference sequence). DNA for the CDR3: TGTGCCAGCAGCCAAGATTCGGTCTTCTTTCTAGGGGGATATAATTCACCCCTCCACTTT. Its translation is CASSQDSVFFLGGYNSPLHF.

This clonotype was counted only a few times. The chain has TRBV5-1 and TRBJ1-2; 7 positions match TRBD1. The V segment lost 3 bases and the J segment 5 bases; nucleotides outside the gene matches: 4. The CDR3 has 13 amino acids. The germline V gene has CDR1 SGHRS and CDR2 YFSETQ. CDR3 amino acids: CASSWDSFYGYTF. In DNA form, the CDR3 reads TGCGCCAGCAGCTGGGACAGCTTTTATGGCTACACCTTC. Full variable domain (remainder filled in from reference TRBV5-1 and TRBJ1-2): KAGVTQTPRYLIKTRGQQVTLSCSPISGHRSVSWYQQTPGQGLQFLFEYFSETQRNKGNFPGRFSGRQFSNSRSEMNVSTLELGDSALYLCASSWDSFYGYTFGSGTRLTVV.

This clonotype has at least ten counts. The rearrangement joins TRBV29-1 to TRBJ2-5; D is perhaps TRBD1 or TRBD2 (6 bases each). Trimming removed 4 bases from V and 5 bases from J, with 14 bases in between. The CDR3 covers 13 residues. Germline values: CDR1 SQVTM, CDR2 ANQGSEA. The CDR3 region is CSVVFGGRETQYF. CDR3 bases: TGCAGCGTTGTGTTCGGGGGCCGGGAGACCCAGTACTTC.

This clonotype was counted ten times or more. V and J are TRBV11-2 and TRBJ2-7; 9 bases fit TRBD2. V lost 2 bases, J lost 2 bases, and 4 bases stayed unmatched. Per germline, CDR1 SGHAT and CDR2 FQNNGV. The CDR3 has 15 amino acids. CDR3 sequence: CASSLLSGGPYEQYF. The CDR3 bases are TGTGCCAGCAGCTTATTGAGCGGGGGGCCCTACGAGCAGTACTTC.

This clonotype occurred many times. This sequence joins TRBV20-1 and TRBJ2-7; 12 positions agree with TRBD2. Germline CDR1 reads DFQATT; CDR2 reads SNEGSKA (reference sequence). This CDR3 region has 14 residues. Losses at the gene ends were 6 bases for V and 1 base for J; bases not matched to a gene: 4. The CDR3 protein is CSATGTSGSYEQYF. The CDR3 region has the DNA TGCAGTGCAACCGGGACTAGCGGGTCCTACGAGCAGTACTTC.

This clonotype occurred a few times. V is TRBV3-1 and J is TRBJ2-1, with D possibly being TRBD1 (6 bases). Germline CDR1 reads LGHDT; CDR2 reads YNNKEL (reference sequence). CDR3 size: 14 residues. Trimming stripped 3 bases from V and 8 bases from J, with 14 bases between. The DNA of the CDR3 is TGTGCCAGCAGCCACAACCAGGGGAGACATGAGCAGTTCTTC. It encodes CASSHNQGRHEQFF.

J is TRBJ1-1 and V is TRBV18, with D tentatively TRBD1 (5 bases). Germline V lookup: CDR1 KGHSH, CDR2 LQKENI. There are 15 residues in the CDR3. Trimming stripped 3 bases from V and 1 base from J, with 12 bases between. In nucleotides, the CDR3 is TGTGCCAGCTCACCCCCCGGGACCCAGAACACTGAAGCTTTCTTT. It is translated as CASSPPGTQNTEAFF.